The 27 T cell receptor beta chains listed next were all sequenced from one sample in a study of shared clonotypes between healthy human individuals (dated by TCRdb to 2019 to 2021). Libraries came from the immunoSEQ multiplex PCR assay. This immuneACCESS table, as held by TCRdb, lists in-frame sequences with V and J called but not all clones. Of the missing ones, under half trace to an unresolved V gene in checked studies; the others have no known cause. The sample records roughly 2,500,000 clones, more than 85% of which are singletons. The top ten clonotypes cover 0.36% of the sample. The specimen was naive CD4+ T cells from PBMCs. The meaning of the sample's cell subset or site label: CD45RA+ positively selected. The source is a man between 18 and 29 years old in good health. Some clones in this sample may be carry-over from other donors' samples.

Note on this clone: The sample carries other DNA sequences with the same CDR3. The V call is TRBV6-6, the J call TRBJ1-1; 7 positions match TRBD1. Per germline, CDR1 MNHNY and CDR2 SVGAGI (reference sequence). J lost 0 bases, V lost 0 bases, and 1 base had no gene match. The CDR3 spans 15 residues. The chain's CDR3 is CASSYSTGVNTEAFF. The CDR3 DNA follows: TGTGCCAGCAGTTACTCCACAGGGGTGAACACTGAAGCTTTCTTT.

The genes are TRBV27 and TRBJ1-4; no firm D call. Germline loops: CDR1 MNHEY, CDR2 SMNVEV (reference sequence). V lost 5 bases and J lost 1, with 14 bases in between. The CDR3 sequence is 16 residues long. The CDR3 protein is CASSQRRTQTNEKLFF. CDR3 DNA: TGTGCCAGCAGTCAGCGTAGAACCCAAACTAATGAAAAACTGTTTTTT.

Remarks on this clone: Other nucleotide sequences in the sample specify the same CDR3. The V gene is TRBV7-2, the J gene TRBJ2-1, with unresolved D. The CDR3 is made up of 13 amino acids. In germline, CDR1 is SGHTA, CDR2 FQGNSA. Deletions cut 5 bases from V and 9 bases from J, with 14 bases between. This CDR3 reads CASSLAGLGEQFF. The CDR3, as DNA: TGTGCCAGCAGCCTGGCCGGATTAGGTGAGCAGTTCTTC.

About this clone itself: Other DNA sequences from this sample encode an identical CDR3 as well. This chain uses TRBV28 with TRBJ1-2; no clear D. The V end was cut by 2 bases, the J end by 8 bases, with 9 bases between. CDR1 is MDHEN and CDR2 is SYDVKM in the germline V gene. This CDR3 is 12 amino acids long. CDR3 nucleotide sequence: TGTGCCAGCAGTTTAGCAGGAAGGGGCTACACCTTC. Amino acid sequence: CASSLAGRGYTF.

The rearrangement uses TRBV6-6 and TRBJ1-5; TRBD1 matches at 8 bases. This CDR3 is built from 15 residues. Trimming at V came to 2 bases and at J to 6 bases, leaving 6 bases not matched to a gene. The germline CDR1 and CDR2 sequences are MNHNY and SVGAGI (reference sequence). The DNA for the CDR3 is TGTGCCAGCAGTTACCCGGACAGGGCGGGTCAGCCCCAGCATTTT. Amino acid sequence: CASSYPDRAGQPQHF.

V and J are TRBV11-2 and TRBJ2-7, with a possible D match to TRBD2 (6 bases). V dropped 5 bases and J dropped 2 bases, with 10 bases sitting between them. The CDR3 loop spans 13 amino acids. The V gene's germline CDR1 is SGHAT and CDR2 FQNNGV. CDR3 nucleotide sequence: TGTGCCAGCAGCCCTCGGGAGACCTACGAGCAGTACTTC. Translated, it gives CASSPRETYEQYF.

Comment on this clone: This sample includes further DNA sequences coding for the same CDR3. This chain connects TRBV9 to TRBJ2-7; 8 nucleotides line up with TRBD1. Germline trimming cut 0 bases from V and 4 bases from J; bases unmatched to any gene: 3. The germline V gene encodes CDR1 SGDLS and CDR2 YYNGEE. The CDR3 runs 14 residues. CDR3: CASSVGQGAYEQYF. CDR3 sequence (DNA): TGTGCCAGCAGCGTAGGTCAGGGGGCTTACGAGCAGTACTTC. Full variable domain (missing parts from reference TRBV9 and TRBJ2-7): DSGVTQTPKHLITATGQRVTLRCSPRSGDLSVYWYQQSLDQGLQFLIQYYNGEERAKGNILERFSAQQFPDLHSELNLSSLELGDSALYFCASSVGQGAYEQYFGPGTRLTVT.

CDR3: CASSPPSGPLLGNEQFF. CDR3 bases: TGTGCCAGCAGCCCCCCCAGCGGGCCCCTCCTTGGCAATGAGCAGTTCTTC. The gene calls are TRBV5-4 and TRBJ2-1; perhaps TRBD2 as D (6 bases). This CDR3 has 17 amino acids. CDR1 is SGHNT and CDR2 is YYREEE in the germline V gene (reference sequence). Trimming stripped 4 bases from V and 6 bases from J, with 23 bases between.

The chain links TRBV28 to TRBJ2-2; 7 bases map to TRBD2. This CDR3 contains 15 residues. Germline CDR1 and CDR2: MDHEN and SYDVKM. V shed 2 bases and J 4 bases; nucleotides not matched to a gene: 4. In DNA, the CDR3 is TGTGCCAGCAGTTTACAGGGAGGGAGCACCGGGGAGCTGTTTTTT. Its translation: CASSLQGGSTGELFF.

This chain links TRBV7-8 with TRBJ2-3, with 9 bases identical to TRBD2. CDR1 is SGHVS, CDR2 FQNEAQ, per germline. The junction had 22 bases not matched to a gene; V was cut back by 5 bases and J by 4 bases. This CDR3 region has 20 residues. The CDR3 DNA reads TGTGCCAGCAGCCCGACGATTAGGCTAGCGGGGTCCCCCGTGGCAGATACGCAGTATTTT. Translation: CASSPTIRLAGSPVADTQYF.

This clone was recorded only once. The genes are TRBV15 and TRBJ2-1; no firm D call. This CDR3 is built from 16 residues. Germline V gene sequence: CDR1 LNHNV, CDR2 YYDKDF (reference sequence). The V gene lost 0 bases and the J gene lost 2 bases, with 11 bases spanning the gap. Here the CDR3 reads CATSRDPPGPYNEQFF. The CDR3 DNA follows: TGTGCCACCAGCAGAGATCCCCCAGGACCCTACAATGAGCAGTTCTTC.

This rearrangement joins TRBV7-3 to TRBJ1-1; possible D gene TRBD1, 5 bases. Trimming removed 0 bases from V and 0 bases from J, with 17 bases in between. There are 18 residues in the CDR3. In germline, CDR1 is SGHTA, CDR2 FQGTGA. The CDR3 sequence: CASSLTGWDGTMNTEAFF. CDR3 DNA sequence: TGTGCCAGCAGCTTAACGGGATGGGACGGTACGATGAACACTGAAGCTTTCTTT.

The V and J genes are TRBV5-4 and TRBJ2-5, with D possibly matching TRBD2 (5 bases). The CDR3 has 15 amino acids. V gave up 3 bases and J gave up 2 bases, with 14 bases separating them. Looked up from germline, CDR1 is SGHNT and CDR2 is YYREEE (reference sequence). In DNA form, the CDR3 reads TGTGCCAGCAGCTCAAAAAGGAGGCAACAAGAGACCCAGTACTTC. Protein: CASSSKRRQQETQYF. Supplemented by reference TRBV5-4 and TRBJ2-5, the full variable domain reads ETGVTQSPTHLIKTRGQQVTLRCSSQSGHNTVSWYQQALGQGPQFIFQYYREEENGRGNFPPRFSGLQFPNYSSELNVNALELDDSALYLCASSSKRRQQETQYFGPGTRLLVL.

In this sample, this clone turned up once. The rearrangement links TRBV7-9 to TRBJ1-5; D not resolved. Germline loops: CDR1 SEHNR, CDR2 FQNEAQ (reference sequence). Trimming shortened V by 5 bases and J by 5 bases, and 10 bases separated the two germline ends. The CDR3 totals 13 residues. CDR3 DNA sequence: TGTGCCAGCAGCCCGGACGGGGATCAGCCCCAGCATTTT. Residues: CASSPDGDQPQHF.

The rearrangement uses TRBV5-1 and TRBJ2-3, with D possibly called TRBD1 or TRBD2 (5 bases each). V lost 0 bases and J lost 1, with 15 bases in between. Germline-derived CDR1 and CDR2 are SGHRS and YFSETQ. The CDR3 has 17 residues. CDR3: CASSLAGLSGRTDTQYF. The CDR3 DNA reads as TGCGCCAGCAGCTTGGCGGGGCTCAGCGGACGCACAGATACGCAGTATTTT. The full variable domain, in which reference TRBV5-1 and TRBJ2-3 provide the parts outside the CDR3, is KAGVTQTPRYLIKTRGQQVTLSCSPISGHRSVSWYQQTPGQGLQFLFEYFSETQRNKGNFPGRFSGRQFSNSRSEMNVSTLELGDSALYLCASSLAGLSGRTDTQYFGPGTRLTVL.

The chain is built from TRBV7-2 and TRBJ2-1; perhaps D is TRBD1 or TRBD2 (6 bases each). V was shortened by 1 base and J by 12 bases, with 19 bases between the two germline ends. CDR1 and CDR2 (germline): SGHTA, FQGNSA. The CDR3 sequence is 15 residues long. CDR3 protein: CASSLDGARGEWQFF. The CDR3 DNA reads TGTGCCAGCAGCTTAGATGGGGCGAGGGGGGAATGGCAGTTCTTC.

The rearrangement links TRBV2 to TRBJ2-1, with D maybe TRBD2 (6 bases). CDR1 is SNHLY and CDR2 is FYNNEI in the germline V gene. The CDR3 covers 16 residues. V gave up 6 bases and J gave up 0 bases, with 15 bases separating them. The CDR3 region is CASRTGDFSSYNEQFF. DNA for the CDR3: TGTGCCAGCAGAACCGGGGACTTCAGCTCCTACAATGAGCAGTTCTTC.

This clone showed up just once. Different DNA sequences within this sample yield the same CDR3. CDR3 DNA: TGTGCCAGCACCGACAACTATGGCTACACCTTC. It codes for CASTDNYGYTF. J is TRBJ1-2 and V is TRBV28; D is undetermined. The germline V gene has CDR1 MDHEN and CDR2 SYDVKM. The germline V and J ends were trimmed by 7 bases and 2 bases, with 5 bases remaining between them. This CDR3 has 11 residues.

The DNA of the CDR3 is TGTGCCAGCAGACCGGGGAGGGGCTACGAGCAGTACTTC. It yields the protein CASRPGRGYEQYF. The genes are TRBV28 and TRBJ2-7, with 7 nucleotides matching TRBD2. This CDR3 spans 13 amino acids. CDR1 is MDHEN and CDR2 is SYDVKM in the germline V gene. V shed 6 bases, J shed 3 bases, and the junction held 5 bases outside the gene matches.

The genes are TRBV27 and TRBJ2-7, with TRBD2 matching over 13 bases. CDR3 length equals 18 residues. V trimming: 6 bases; J trimming: 1 base; junction bases outside the gene matches: 12. CDR1 and CDR2 from the germline V gene are MNHEY and SMNVEV (reference sequence). CDR3 DNA: TGTGCCAGCAGCTCTCATATACTAGCGGGAGGGACTTCCTACGAGCAGTACTTC. Translating it yields CASSSHILAGGTSYEQYF.

The chain links TRBV2 to TRBJ1-2; 9 bases are a match to TRBD1. CDR1 is SNHLY, CDR2 FYNNEI, per germline. This CDR3 region has 14 residues. V trimming: 6 bases; J trimming: 4 bases; junction bases outside the gene matches: 6. The CDR3 DNA is TGTGCCAGCAGACTCGGACAGGGGATCTATGGCTACACCTTC. This encodes CASRLGQGIYGYTF. The full variable domain, in which reference TRBV2 and TRBJ1-2 provide the parts outside the CDR3, is EPEVTQTPSHQVTQMGQEVILRCVPISNHLYFYWYRQILGQKVEFLVSFYNNEISEKSEIFDDQFSVERPDGSNFTLKIRSTKLEDSAMYFCASRLGQGIYGYTFGSGTRLTVV.

This sequence joins TRBV6-1 and TRBJ2-5, with D perhaps TRBD1 or TRBD2 (5 bases each). Trimming left V 4 bases short and J 6 bases short, with 18 bases between. CDR1 and CDR2 (germline): MNHNS, SASEGT. The CDR3 runs to 15 residues. This CDR3 reads CASSASGPREQTQYF. CDR3 DNA sequence: TGTGCCAGCAGTGCATCGGGACCGAGGGAACAGACCCAGTACTTC.

This chain joins TRBV7-2 and TRBJ2-7, with a possible D match to TRBD2 (6 bases). V lost 5 bases and J 0 bases, leaving 11 bases between the germline ends. The length of the CDR3 is 14 residues. CDR1 is SGHTA, CDR2 FQGNSA, per germline. The CDR3, as DNA: TGTGCCAGCAGCCCACGGACTACCTCCTACGAGCAGTACTTC. It codes for CASSPRTTSYEQYF.

The chain is built from TRBV5-6 and TRBJ2-1, with 9 bases matching TRBD1. This CDR3 has 17 amino acids. Losses at the gene ends were 4 bases for V and 4 bases for J; bases not matched to a gene: 12. The germline V gene has CDR1 SGHDT and CDR2 YYEEEE. The CDR3 DNA reads as TGTGCCAGCAGCGGGCGGACAGGGGACCCCCTTTACAATGAGCAGTTCTTC. Residues: CASSGRTGDPLYNEQFF. The entire variable domain, with the rest obtained from reference TRBV5-6 and TRBJ2-1, is as follows: DAGVTQSPTHLIKTRGQQVTLRCSPKSGHDTVSWYQQALGQGPQFIFQYYEEEERQRGNFPDRFSGHQFPNYSSELNVNALLLGDSALYLCASSGRTGDPLYNEQFFGPGTRLTVL.

V and J are TRBV27 and TRBJ2-1; 8 bases are a match to TRBD2. With V trimmed by 4 bases and J by 2 bases, 10 bases remained unmatched. The CDR3 is 17 residues long. Germline assignment: CDR1 MNHEY and CDR2 SMNVEV (reference sequence). The CDR3 coding sequence is TGTGCCAGCAGTTCCATCCTATGGCGGGAGGCCTACAATGAGCAGTTCTTC. Amino acid sequence: CASSSILWREAYNEQFF.

Note on this clone: The same CDR3 is also encoded by other DNA sequences in this sample. The chain joins TRBV5-1 to TRBJ1-1; no clear D. Per the germline V gene, CDR1 is SGHRS and CDR2 is YFSETQ. V was shortened by 3 bases and J by 1 base, with 7 bases between the two germline ends. The CDR3 is made up of 13 amino acids. CDR3 loop: CASSSLENTEAFF. The CDR3 DNA is TGCGCCAGCAGCTCCCTCGAGAACACTGAAGCTTTCTTT.

This clone was seen only once. The gene calls are TRBV5-1 and TRBJ1-2; 9 positions agree with TRBD1. V dropped 2 bases and J dropped 7; count of bases not matched to a gene: 6. CDR1 SGHRS and CDR2 YFSETQ come from the germline V gene. CDR3 length: 14 amino acids. The CDR3 sequence is CASSFTQGASGYTF. In nucleotides, the CDR3 is TGCGCCAGCAGCTTCACACAGGGGGCGAGTGGCTACACCTTC. Together with reference TRBV5-1 and TRBJ1-2, the CDR3 gives the full variable domain: KAGVTQTPRYLIKTRGQQVTLSCSPISGHRSVSWYQQTPGQGLQFLFEYFSETQRNKGNFPGRFSGRQFSNSRSEMNVSTLELGDSALYLCASSFTQGASGYTFGSGTRLTVV.